This TCR beta chain appears in the sequencing data of a study of OX40 agonist ivuxolimab in advanced cancers. Measured with immunoSEQ multiplex PCR; TCRdb has only the in-frame clones, and not every one. The table shows about 26,000 clones, with about 87% occurring only once. The V gene lost 1 base and the J gene lost 5 bases, with 8 bases spanning the gap. From germline, CDR1 is SGHAT and CDR2 FQNNGV. CDR3 size: 13 residues. Sample: CD4+ or CD8+ T cells sorted from blood, taken in a trial of the OX40 agonist ivuxolimab. This chain links TRBV11-2 with TRBJ2-5; no clear D. This TCR came from an adult with an advanced solid tumor such as melanoma, head and neck, liver or kidney cancer. CDR3 in DNA: TGTGCCAGCAGCTTAGTGGGTTATGAGACCCAGTACTTC. It yields the protein CASSLVGYETQYF.